A selection of T cell receptor beta chains follows, all from one sample in a study of beta chain features in type 1 diabetes. Only in-frame clones appear in the TCRdb table, and some are missing; sequencing was by immunoSEQ multiplex PCR. Of about 260,000 clones in the sample, approximately 24% were seen once. The sample was naive CD4+ T cells from blood. The source of these receptors is a woman aged 25 to 39 with type 1 diabetes. The CDR3 runs from the conserved cysteine through the conserved F or W. Fields, in order: D gene, J gene, clone size, V gene, CDR3 protein, CDR3 DNA. D genes are given only for firm matches. Some rows mark clone size as missing; the rest say once, few, many or name a class of expanded clone.

TRBD1 TRBJ1-1 NA TRBV11-2 CASSARTGTTEAFF TGTGCCAGCAGCGCCAGGACAGGGACCACTGAAGCTTTCTTT
TRBD1 TRBJ2-2 NA TRBV29-1 CSVDRDRGTGELFF TGCAGCGTTGACCGGGACAGGGGCACCGGGGAGCTGTTTTTT
NA TRBJ2-7 once TRBV5-4 CASFPQGTRTYEQYF TGTGCCAGCTTCCCCCAGGGTACGCGAACCTACGAGCAGTACTTC
TRBD2 TRBJ2-5 NA TRBV10-3 CAISASIAGGEQETQYF TGTGCCATCAGTGCATCAATAGCGGGAGGGGAACAAGAGACCCAGTACTTC
NA TRBJ2-3 few TRBV7-3 CASSPQVGLRDTQYF TGTGCCAGCAGCCCACAAGTGGGACTCCGGGATACGCAGTATTTT
TRBD2 TRBJ2-1 NA TRBV2 CASSEQGLAGVNEQFF TGTGCCAGCAGTGAACAGGGACTAGCGGGAGTTAATGAGCAGTTCTTC
NA TRBJ2-5 NA TRBV9 CASSVAHRETQYF TGTGCCAGCAGCGTAGCTCACAGAGAGACCCAGTACTTC
TRBD1 TRBJ2-7 NA TRBV18 CASSPPETGNEQYF TGTGCCAGCTCACCACCGGAGACAGGGAACGAGCAGTACTTC
NA TRBJ2-7 NA TRBV27 CATQRRGEQYF TGTGCCACCCAGAGAAGGGGCGAGCAGTACTTC
NA TRBJ1-2 NA TRBV7-9 CASSLSPLTGTPYGYTF TGTGCCAGCAGCTTATCCCCCTTAACCGGGACTCCTTATGGCTACACCTTC
NA TRBJ2-1 NA TRBV7-2 CASGTGGGLSSYNEQFF TGTGCCAGCGGAACCGGCGGGGGCCTGAGCTCCTACAATGAGCAGTTCTTC
NA TRBJ2-2 few TRBV29-1 CSGRENTGELFF TGCAGCGGCCGGGAGAACACCGGGGAGCTGTTTTTT
NA TRBJ2-5 few TRBV7-2 CASSLWATQETQYF TGTGCCAGCAGCTTATGGGCCACCCAAGAGACCCAGTACTTC
NA TRBJ2-3 few TRBV18 CASSPPSGSPDTQYF TGTGCCAGCTCACCACCCTCAGGGTCCCCGGATACGCAGTATTTT
NA TRBJ2-1 NA TRBV18 CASSQSSADYNEQFF TGTGCCAGCTCACAGAGTAGCGCGGACTACAATGAGCAGTTCTTC
NA TRBJ2-3 NA TRBV29-1 CSVEEGADTQYF TGCAGCGTTGAAGAAGGGGCAGATACGCAGTATTTT